The 5 T cell receptor beta chains below all came from one sample that was sequenced in a study of human T cells and chemical hapten exposure. TCRdb reprocessed the RACE reads with MiXCR, giving one entry per CDR3 protein. This sample yields over 100,000 distinct CDR3 sequences, of which 9% to 9.5% are seen a single time; about 3.1% belongs to the top ten. The time point: patch test 2, 6 weeks after DPC sensitization. Treatment noted: therapeutic diphenylcyclopropenone sensitization with weekly scalp DPC. The sequencing used whole blood, collected in connection with sensitization to the hapten diphenylcyclopropenone (DPC). Source of these receptors: a middle-aged woman with alopecia areata. Some clones in this sample may be carry-over from other donors' samples.

This clonotype was seen ten or more times. The CDR3 here is CASSQEVYRQGEYF. The CDR3, as DNA: TGCGCCAGCAGCCAAGAGGTGTATCGACAGGGGGAGTACTTC. V is TRBV4-3 and J is TRBJ2-4, with 9 bases identical to TRBD1. The CDR3 length is 14 residues. From germline, CDR1 is LGHNA and CDR2 YSLEER. J was trimmed by 14 bases and V by 0 bases; bases with no gene match: 8.

This chain connects TRBV7-2 to TRBJ2-3, with 9 positions matching TRBD2. Germline CDR1 SGHTA, CDR2 FQGNSA. V shed 2 bases and J 0 bases; nucleotides not matched to a gene: 9. The CDR3 is 18 amino acids. The CDR3 sequence is CASSLQRGALLSTDTQYF. DNA of the CDR3: TGTGCCAGCAGCTTACAGCGGGGGGCCCTTCTTAGCACAGATACGCAGTATTTT.

This clonotype came up a few times. The chain has TRBV4-3 and TRBJ2-4; D not resolved. Trimming removed 0 bases from V and 0 bases from J, with 18 bases in between. Germline V lookup: CDR1 LGHNA, CDR2 YSLEER. The CDR3 is 19 amino acids. CDR3 amino acids: CASSQEMSASQLAKNIQYF. The CDR3, as DNA: TGCGCCAGCAGCCAAGAAATGTCAGCTTCTCAGTTAGCCAAAAACATTCAGTACTTC.

Ten or more counts support this clonotype. This chain uses TRBV5-4 with TRBJ2-5; D is unclear. Germline V gene sequence: CDR1 SGHNT, CDR2 YYREEE (reference sequence). CDR3 size: 14 residues. Trimming took 0 bases from V and 4 from J, leaving 10 bases between them. CDR3 nucleotides: TGTGCCAGCAGCTTGGTCTCGGCCCCAGAGACCCAGTACTTC. Protein product: CASSLVSAPETQYF. Together with reference TRBV5-4 and TRBJ2-5, the CDR3 gives the full variable domain: ETGVTQSPTHLIKTRGQQVTLRCSSQSGHNTVSWYQQALGQGPQFIFQYYREEENGRGNFPPRFSGLQFPNYSSELNVNALELDDSALYLCASSLVSAPETQYFGPGTRLLVL.

The rearrangement joins TRBV10-3 to TRBJ1-5, with D possibly being TRBD1 (6 bases). The CDR3 covers 16 residues. Per the germline V gene, CDR1 is ENHRY and CDR2 is SYGVKD. The V end was cut by 3 bases, the J end by 3 bases, with 15 bases between. CDR3 residues: CAISEGRGQDNQPQHF. The CDR3 nucleotides read TGTGCCATCAGTGAAGGACGGGGGCAGGACAATCAGCCCCAGCATTTT.